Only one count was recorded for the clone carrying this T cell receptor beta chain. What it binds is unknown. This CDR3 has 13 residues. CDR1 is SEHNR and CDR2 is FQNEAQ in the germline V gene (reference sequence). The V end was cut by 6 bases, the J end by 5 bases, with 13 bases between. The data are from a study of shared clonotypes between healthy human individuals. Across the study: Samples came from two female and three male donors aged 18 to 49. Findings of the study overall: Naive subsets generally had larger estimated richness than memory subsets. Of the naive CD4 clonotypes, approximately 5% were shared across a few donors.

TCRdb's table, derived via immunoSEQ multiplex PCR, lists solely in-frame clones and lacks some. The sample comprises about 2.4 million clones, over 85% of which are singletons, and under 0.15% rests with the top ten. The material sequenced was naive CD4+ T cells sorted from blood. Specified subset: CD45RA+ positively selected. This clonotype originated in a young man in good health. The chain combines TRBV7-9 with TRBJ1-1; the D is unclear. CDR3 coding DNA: TGTGCCAGCAGTTTTGCCCCGGGGACTGAAGCTTTCTTT. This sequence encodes CASSFAPGTEAFF.